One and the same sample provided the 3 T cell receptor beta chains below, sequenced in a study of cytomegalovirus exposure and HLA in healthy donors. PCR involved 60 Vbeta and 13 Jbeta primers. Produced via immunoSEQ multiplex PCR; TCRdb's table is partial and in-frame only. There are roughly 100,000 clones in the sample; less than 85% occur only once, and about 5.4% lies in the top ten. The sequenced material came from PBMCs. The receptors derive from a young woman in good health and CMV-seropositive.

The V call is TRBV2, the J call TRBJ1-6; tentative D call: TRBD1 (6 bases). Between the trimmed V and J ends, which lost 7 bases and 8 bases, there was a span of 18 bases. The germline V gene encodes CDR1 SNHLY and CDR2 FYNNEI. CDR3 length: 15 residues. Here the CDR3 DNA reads TGTGCCAGCACCATGACCAGGGGCAACGATTCACCCCTCCACTTT. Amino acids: CASTMTRGNDSPLHF.

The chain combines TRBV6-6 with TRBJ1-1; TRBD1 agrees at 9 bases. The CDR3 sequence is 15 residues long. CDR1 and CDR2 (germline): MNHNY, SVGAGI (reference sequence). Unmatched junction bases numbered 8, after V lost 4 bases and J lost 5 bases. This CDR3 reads CASSSHGQGRTEAFF. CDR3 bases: TGTGCCAGCAGTTCTCACGGACAGGGGAGAACTGAAGCTTTCTTT.

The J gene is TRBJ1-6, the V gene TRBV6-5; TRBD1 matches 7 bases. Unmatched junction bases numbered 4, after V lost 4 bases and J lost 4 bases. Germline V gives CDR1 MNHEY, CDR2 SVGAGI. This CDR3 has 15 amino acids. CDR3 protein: CASSFQGDYNSPLHF. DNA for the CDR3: TGTGCCAGCAGTTTTCAGGGGGATTATAATTCACCCCTCCACTTT.